This T cell receptor beta chain was captured in a study of human T cells and chemical hapten exposure. Study background: 2% DPC applied to a roughly 2 cm by roughly 2 cm arm area sensitized donors. Cases of alopecia areata, totalis or universalis occurred in a predominantly female patient group. Study results and caveats: Once DPC sensitization occurred, TCRs above 1 in 1000 frequency showed no change.

The CDR3 length is 11 residues. The germline gives CDR1 DFQATT, CDR2 SNEGSKA (reference sequence). V lost 8 bases and J lost 5, with 12 bases in between. Each CDR3 protein is one row after TCRdb ran MiXCR on the RACE reads. The table shows about 270,000 distinct CDR3 sequences, with approximately 7.5% occurring only once. Time point meaning: pre-sensitization, week 0. Treatment in this sample: therapeutic diphenylcyclopropenone sensitization with weekly scalp DPC. About this clonotype: Antigen unknown.

The receptor comes from a man younger than 35 with alopecia areata. Some clones in this sample may be carry-over from other donors' samples. The chain employs TRBV20-1 and TRBJ2-5; D is undetermined. Sequencing was performed on whole blood, taken in connection with sensitization to the hapten diphenylcyclopropenone (DPC). The CDR3 reads CSPLVTETQYF. In DNA form, the CDR3 reads TGCAGTCCTCTTGTGACGGAGACCCAGTACTTC.